The 23 T cell receptor beta chains presented below share a single source sample, sequenced in a study of cytomegalovirus exposure and HLA in healthy donors. A multiplex PCR was run with 60 Vbeta primers and 13 Jbeta primers. Method: immunoSEQ multiplex PCR; TCRdb's copy keeps in-frame clones and lacks some. This sample yields approximately 190,000 clones, of which over 60% are seen a single time; 2% to 2.5% belongs to the top ten. Sequenced material: PBMCs. The source is a woman younger than 45 in good health and CMV-seropositive.

J is TRBJ1-3 and V is TRBV7-2, with 8 bases that match TRBD1. V gave up 5 bases and J gave up 0 bases; unmatched junction bases: 6. CDR1 SGHTA and CDR2 FQGNSA come from the germline V gene. The CDR3 has 16 amino acids. For the CDR3, the DNA is TGTGCCAGCAGCGGACAGGGCACACACTCTGGAAACACCATATATTTT. This gives the protein CASSGQGTHSGNTIYF.

This clone was observed a few times. V and J are TRBV13 and TRBJ2-5; 10 bases align to TRBD2. Losses at the gene ends were 5 bases for V and 0 bases for J; bases not matched to a gene: 3. Germline-derived CDR1 and CDR2 are PRHDT and FYEKMQ (reference sequence). This CDR3 has 15 residues. CDR3 in DNA: TGTGCCAGCAGCGACCTAGCGGGGGACCAAGAGACCCAGTACTTC. Encoded protein: CASSDLAGDQETQYF.

The chain carries TRBV4-2 and TRBJ1-3; TRBD1 matches at 11 bases. The germline V gene has CDR1 LGHNA and CDR2 YNFKEQ. With 3 bases clipped from V and 7 bases from J, the junction kept 2 bases outside the gene matches. There are 14 residues in the CDR3. This CDR3 is CASSQGQGVNTIYF. DNA of the CDR3: TGTGCCAGCAGCCAGGGACAGGGGGTGAACACCATATATTTT.

The rearrangement uses TRBV7-2 and TRBJ2-2, with 9 bases aligning to TRBD1. V was pared by 3 bases and J by 7 bases, with 9 bases of the junction left unmatched. Germline V lookup: CDR1 SGHTA, CDR2 FQGNSA. This CDR3 has 16 amino acids. CDR3 DNA sequence: TGTGCCAGCAGCTTCAGTCCGACAGGGGGTCACGGGGAGCTGTTTTTT. This sequence encodes CASSFSPTGGHGELFF.

This rearrangement joins TRBV28 to TRBJ1-4; D gene unclear. The ends were cut back, 2 bases at V and 8 bases at J, with 9 bases in the middle. The length of the CDR3 is 13 residues. Germline lookup yields CDR1 MDHEN and CDR2 SYDVKM. DNA of the CDR3: TGTGCCAGCAGTTTAGGGCAGCCGGAAAAACTGTTTTTT. Protein: CASSLGQPEKLFF. Based on the CDR3 plus reference TRBV28 and TRBJ1-4, the full variable domain is DVKVTQSSRYLVKRTGEKVFLECVQDMDHENMFWYRQDPGLGLRLIYFSYDVKMKEKGDIPEGYSVSREKKERFSLILESASTNQTSMYLCASSLGQPEKLFFGSGTQLSVL.

The J gene is TRBJ1-1, the V gene TRBV27; perhaps TRBD1 as D (5 bases). Germline CDR1 and CDR2: MNHEY and SMNVEV (reference sequence). The CDR3 totals 13 residues. With 7 bases removed from V and 7 bases from J, the gap between germline ends came to 16 bases. This CDR3 reads CASTTLGGGEAFF. The DNA of the CDR3 is TGTGCCAGCACTACACTCGGGGGTGGTGAAGCTTTCTTT.

The chain couples TRBV20-1 to TRBJ1-5; the D is unclear. V was trimmed by 6 bases and J by 9 bases, leaving 9 bases between them. Germline V CDR1 and CDR2: DFQATT, SNEGSKA (reference sequence). The CDR3 extends over 10 amino acids. CDR3 sequence reads: CSARGPPQHF. The CDR3 DNA is TGCAGTGCGCGCGGGCCGCCCCAGCATTTT.

This clone has a single count. The rearrangement uses TRBV4-3 and TRBJ2-7; D gene ambiguous. Trimming cost V 3 bases and J 3 bases, with 12 bases left between them. Germline V CDR1 and CDR2: LGHNA, YSLEER. This CDR3 region has 14 residues. CDR3 loop: CASSHDSSNYEQYF. CDR3 bases: TGCGCCAGCAGCCACGACTCTTCGAACTACGAGCAGTACTTC.

This clone was detected once. V is TRBV11-2 and J is TRBJ1-5; the D is unclear. Germline assignment: CDR1 SGHAT and CDR2 FQNNGV. Trimming stripped 1 base from V and 0 bases from J, with 7 bases between. The CDR3 spans 15 residues. CDR3 in DNA: TGTGCCAGCAGCTTAGGAGGATTTAGCAATCAGCCCCAGCATTTT. Translation: CASSLGGFSNQPQHF.

The chain combines TRBV28 with TRBJ1-4; TRBD1 aligns across 9 bases. The CDR3 sequence is 12 residues long. CDR1 is MDHEN and CDR2 is SYDVKM in the germline V gene. V was clipped by 9 bases and J by 5 bases; unmatched bases: 1. CDR3 DNA: TGTGCCAGTACAGGGGGCAATGAAAAACTGTTTTTT. It encodes CASTGGNEKLFF.

The chain recombines TRBV10-3 with TRBJ2-3; D not resolved. The CDR3 is 11 residues long. Germline assignment: CDR1 ENHRY and CDR2 SYGVKD. The germline V and J ends were trimmed by 10 bases and 6 bases, with 11 bases remaining between them. CDR3 sequence: CATGPSDTQYF. The CDR3, as DNA: TGTGCCACTGGCCCCTCGGATACGCAGTATTTT.

The chain links TRBV28 to TRBJ1-6, with 7 bases identical to TRBD1. The CDR3 is made up of 16 amino acids. Losses at the gene ends were 2 bases for V and 0 bases for J; bases not matched to a gene: 1. From germline, CDR1 is MDHEN and CDR2 SYDVKM. The CDR3 DNA follows: TGTGCCAGCAGTTTAGGGACAGCCTCCTATAATTCACCCCTCCACTTT. Protein sequence: CASSLGTASYNSPLHF.

The chain joins TRBV18 to TRBJ1-1; 10 bases align to TRBD1. The CDR3 contains 15 residues. Losses at the gene ends were 4 bases for V and 4 bases for J; bases not matched to a gene: 6. Germline CDR1 is KGHSH and CDR2 is LQKENI. CDR3 protein: CASSRVGTGATEAFF. CDR3 coding DNA: TGTGCCAGCTCACGAGTCGGGACAGGGGCCACTGAAGCTTTCTTT.

The chain combines TRBV10-3 with TRBJ2-1, with D unclear. The V end was cut by 3 bases, the J end by 0 bases, with 3 bases between. The CDR3 has 13 amino acids. The germline V gene encodes CDR1 ENHRY and CDR2 SYGVKD. This chain's CDR3 is CAISDGSYNEQFF. The CDR3 nucleotides read TGTGCCATCAGTGACGGCTCCTACAATGAGCAGTTCTTC.

J is TRBJ1-1 and V is TRBV11-2; TRBD1 is a possible D gene (6 bases). V lost 4 bases and J 5 bases, leaving 11 bases between the germline ends. Germline loops: CDR1 SGHAT, CDR2 FQNNGV. There are 13 residues in the CDR3. The CDR3 is CASSSGVRTEAFF. Written as DNA, the CDR3 is TGTGCCAGCAGCTCAGGGGTTAGGACTGAAGCTTTCTTT.

The chain combines TRBV10-3 with TRBJ2-2; a possible D gene is TRBD1 (5 bases). This CDR3 contains 16 residues. Germline V gives CDR1 ENHRY, CDR2 SYGVKD. V was pared by 6 bases and J by 2 bases, with 16 bases between. The CDR3 DNA follows: TGTGCCATCAGGGACCCTCAGGGCCTAAACACCGGGGAGCTGTTTTTT. It translates to CAIRDPQGLNTGELFF.

The V and J genes are TRBV18 and TRBJ2-5; 13 nucleotides agree with TRBD2. Germline CDR1 KGHSH, CDR2 LQKENI. Trimming at V came to 5 bases and at J to 5 bases, leaving 2 bases not matched to a gene. This CDR3 contains 14 residues. CDR3 in DNA: TGTGCCAGCTCATCGACTAGCGGGAGGGAGACCCAGTACTTC. Its protein is CASSSTSGRETQYF.

The J gene is TRBJ2-1, the V gene TRBV10-3, with D hard to call. Between the trimmed V and J ends, which lost 3 bases and 3 bases, there was a span of 6 bases. This CDR3 is built from 13 residues. Germline CDR1 and CDR2: ENHRY and SYGVKD. The CDR3 is CAISDEFYNEQFF. Written as DNA, the CDR3 is TGTGCCATCAGTGACGAGTTCTACAATGAGCAGTTCTTC.

The chain uses TRBV7-6 and TRBJ2-2, with 11 bases identical to TRBD2. The CDR3 consists of 16 residues. V shed 5 bases, J shed 7 bases, and the junction held 9 bases outside the gene matches. The germline V gene has CDR1 SGHVS and CDR2 FNYEAQ. In nucleotides, the CDR3 is TGTGCCAGCAGCCCCTTTAGCGGGGGGGCCGTCGGGGAGCTGTTTTTT. Protein: CASSPFSGGAVGELFF.

V usage is TRBV6-6 and J usage is TRBJ1-6; perhaps TRBD1 as D (6 bases). Germline V CDR1 and CDR2: MNHNY, SVGAGI (reference sequence). Trimming stripped 6 bases from V and 7 bases from J, with 16 bases between. The CDR3 totals 15 residues. The CDR3 DNA reads TGTGCCAGCAGCCAGAACAGGGCTCCCAATTCACCCCTCCACTTT. This translates into CASSQNRAPNSPLHF.

The rearrangement uses TRBV5-1 and TRBJ2-1, with 7 bases matching TRBD2. The CDR3 extends over 15 amino acids. Germline CDR1 and CDR2: SGHRS and YFSETQ. V shed 0 bases and J 7 bases; nucleotides not matched to a gene: 7. CDR3 protein: CASSLDGSGWNEQFF. The CDR3 DNA is TGCGCCAGCAGCTTGGATGGTAGCGGGTGGAATGAGCAGTTCTTC.

The chain couples TRBV6-4 to TRBJ2-1, with TRBD2 matching 7 bases. Trimming removed 0 bases from V and 7 bases from J; junction bases left unmatched: 9. The CDR3 covers 16 residues. Looked up from germline, CDR1 is MRHNA and CDR2 is SNTAGT. CDR3 bases: TGTGCCAGCAGTGACTCGCCAGCGGTGGGAGGGAATGAGCAGTTCTTC. It is translated as CASSDSPAVGGNEQFF.

The chain is built from TRBV5-1 and TRBJ1-2, with 7 positions matching TRBD1. Germline CDR1 is SGHRS and CDR2 is YFSETQ. This CDR3 region has 14 residues. J was trimmed by 6 bases and V by 4 bases; bases with no gene match: 9. The CDR3 sequence: CASSNGGGGNGYTF. CDR3 in DNA: TGCGCCAGCAGCAATGGAGGAGGGGGCAATGGCTACACCTTC.